These 16 T cell receptor beta chains were sequenced from one sample in a study of blood T cell repertoires in COVID-19. Clones were read by immunoSEQ multiplex PCR, and TCRdb kept only the in-frame ones, dropping some. Of around 160,000 clones listed, over 75% are singletons. Sequencing used PBMCs or T cells enriched from blood (not recorded which). These receptors were taken from a man aged 40-50 years who had recovered from COVID-19.

V gene TRBV4-2 combines with J gene TRBJ1-1; TRBD1 is a possible D gene (5 bases). CDR3 size: 15 residues. V was clipped by 3 bases and J by 3 bases, with 14 bases between them. The V gene's germline CDR1 is LGHNA and CDR2 YNFKEQ. CDR3 coding DNA: TGTGCCAGCAGCCACCAGGGCCAGGGCGACACTGAAGCTTTCTTT. Translated, it gives CASSHQGQGDTEAFF.

This clone appeared a single time. The J gene is TRBJ1-1, the V gene TRBV10-1; TRBD1 agrees at 7 bases. The CDR3 covers 14 residues. The germline gives CDR1 WNHNN, CDR2 SYGVQD (reference sequence). Trimming at V came to 6 bases and at J to 1 base, leaving 5 bases not matched to a gene. CDR3 in amino acids: CASSRGQTNTEAFF. The CDR3 DNA sequence: TGCGCCAGCAGCCGGGGACAGACGAACACTGAAGCTTTCTTT.

The sample holds one count of this clone. The chain carries TRBV30 and TRBJ1-2; 10 bases line up with TRBD1. The germline V gene encodes CDR1 GTSNPN and CDR2 SVGIG (reference sequence). CDR3 length: 17 residues. After removal of 6 bases from V and 2 bases from J, the junction contained 15 bases not matched to a gene. The CDR3 protein is CACRRSGDRGLNYGYTF. CDR3 bases: TGTGCCTGCCGTCGTTCCGGGGACAGGGGCTTAAACTATGGCTACACCTTC.

The chain joins TRBV25-1 to TRBJ1-2; 7 bases align to TRBD1. Germline V gives CDR1 MGHDK, CDR2 SYGVNS. This CDR3 comprises 13 residues. V shed 4 bases and J 8 bases; nucleotides not matched to a gene: 7. CDR3 nucleotides: TGTGCCAGCAGTGGCTACAGGGGCGTCGGCTACACCTTC. Translating gives CASSGYRGVGYTF.

The rearrangement links TRBV5-4 to TRBJ1-6; D may be TRBD1 (6 bases). V gave up 4 bases and J gave up 13 bases, with 15 bases separating them. The CDR3 extends over 13 amino acids. Germline CDR1 reads SGHNT; CDR2 reads YYREEE (reference sequence). The chain's CDR3 is CASSLSGEPPLHF. CDR3 DNA: TGTGCCAGCAGCCTCTCAGGGGAGCCGCCCCTCCACTTT.

The chain uses TRBV7-2 and TRBJ2-1; 9 bases map to TRBD2. This CDR3 spans 16 amino acids. Per germline, CDR1 SGHTA and CDR2 FQGNSA. The ends lost 0 bases at V and 8 bases at J; junction bases unmatched: 8. In DNA form, the CDR3 reads TGTGCCAGCAGCTTAGCCTCGCGGGGGGGGGTTGATGAGCAGTTCTTC. Translation gives CASSLASRGGVDEQFF.

The chain joins TRBV10-2 to TRBJ2-7; 9 bases are a match to TRBD2. The CDR3 totals 14 residues. Per the germline V gene, CDR1 is WSHSY and CDR2 is SAAADI. V dropped 6 bases and J dropped 0; count of bases not matched to a gene: 3. CDR3 DNA sequence: TGCGCCAGCAGGGTAGCGGGGGCCTCCTACGAGCAGTACGTC. Translating it yields CASRVAGASYEQYV.

The chain couples TRBV7-6 to TRBJ1-6; D uncertain. This CDR3 spans 13 amino acids. Trimming removed 6 bases at V and 8 bases at J, with 11 bases between. CDR1 is SGHVS and CDR2 is FNYEAQ in the germline V gene. CDR3: CASRIGKDSPLHF. The CDR3 region has the DNA TGTGCCAGCAGAATCGGGAAGGATTCACCCCTCCACTTT.

The chain couples TRBV27 to TRBJ2-2; a weak D match, TRBD1 (5 bases). CDR3 size: 13 residues. Germline CDR1 MNHEY, CDR2 SMNVEV (reference sequence). V lost 6 bases, J lost 8 bases, and 13 bases lay in between. The CDR3 DNA sequence: TGTGCCAGCAGGCCCAACCAGGGAGGGGAGCTGTTTTTT. Amino acids: CASRPNQGGELFF.

This chain connects TRBV6-5 to TRBJ2-3; 9 bases align to TRBD2. CDR1 and CDR2 from the germline V gene are MNHEY and SVGAGI. This CDR3 has 15 residues. The trim removed 2 bases at V and 4 bases at J, leaving 4 bases unmatched. The CDR3 reads CASSYIAGASDTQYF. Written as DNA, the CDR3 is TGTGCCAGCAGTTACATAGCGGGGGCGTCAGATACGCAGTATTTT.

The chain links TRBV6-5 to TRBJ2-7; 7 bases fit TRBD2. The germline gives CDR1 MNHEY, CDR2 SVGAGI. This CDR3 contains 16 residues. Losses at the gene ends were 0 bases for V and 4 bases for J; bases not matched to a gene: 9. The CDR3 loop reads CASSYSQLRAGYEQYF. In nucleotides, the CDR3 is TGTGCCAGCAGTTACTCTCAACTAAGAGCGGGGTACGAGCAGTACTTC.

The genes are TRBV5-1 and TRBJ1-1, with 9 bases that match TRBD1. The CDR3 loop spans 13 amino acids. Trimming removed 7 bases from V and 5 bases from J; junction bases left unmatched: 6. CDR1 and CDR2 from the germline V gene are SGHRS and YFSETQ. CDR3 nucleotide sequence: TGCGCCAGCGGACGGGACAGGGTTACTGAAGCTTTCTTT. This codes for CASGRDRVTEAFF.

This chain links TRBV5-5 with TRBJ1-2; TRBD1 might be the D (6 bases). The V and J ends lost 5 bases and 1 base respectively, with 15 bases between them. There are 15 residues in the CDR3. Germline assignment: CDR1 SGHKS and CDR2 YYEKEE (reference sequence). CDR3 loop: CASSRRDRFNYGYTF. The CDR3 DNA follows: TGTGCCAGCAGTAGGCGAGACAGGTTTAACTATGGCTACACCTTC.

The chain combines TRBV5-1 with TRBJ2-3, with TRBD1 identical over 9 bases. CDR3 length: 17 residues. V dropped 2 bases and J dropped 6; count of bases not matched to a gene: 13. Germline V gene lookup returns CDR1 SGHRS and CDR2 YFSETQ. The CDR3 sequence is CASSFSVTGTGKDTQYF. The CDR3 region has the DNA TGCGCCAGCAGCTTCTCCGTTACCGGGACAGGGAAGGATACGCAGTATTTT.

This clone was detected only a few times. The genes are TRBV19 and TRBJ1-2, with no clear D. V gave up 8 bases and J gave up 4 bases, with 8 bases separating them. The CDR3 totals 11 residues. Germline assignment: CDR1 LNHDA and CDR2 SQIVND (reference sequence). The CDR3: CASSGSYGYTF. CDR3 in DNA: TGTGCCAGTTCGGGATCCTATGGCTACACCTTC.

This clone was found once. This chain uses TRBV6-5 with TRBJ2-3; D call uncertain. This CDR3 comprises 13 residues. V was cut by 6 bases and J by 4 bases, with 11 bases left in between. Germline lookup yields CDR1 MNHEY and CDR2 SVGAGI. Here the CDR3 reads CASSFEFADTQYF. CDR3 sequence (DNA): TGTGCCAGCAGCTTCGAGTTCGCAGATACGCAGTATTTT.